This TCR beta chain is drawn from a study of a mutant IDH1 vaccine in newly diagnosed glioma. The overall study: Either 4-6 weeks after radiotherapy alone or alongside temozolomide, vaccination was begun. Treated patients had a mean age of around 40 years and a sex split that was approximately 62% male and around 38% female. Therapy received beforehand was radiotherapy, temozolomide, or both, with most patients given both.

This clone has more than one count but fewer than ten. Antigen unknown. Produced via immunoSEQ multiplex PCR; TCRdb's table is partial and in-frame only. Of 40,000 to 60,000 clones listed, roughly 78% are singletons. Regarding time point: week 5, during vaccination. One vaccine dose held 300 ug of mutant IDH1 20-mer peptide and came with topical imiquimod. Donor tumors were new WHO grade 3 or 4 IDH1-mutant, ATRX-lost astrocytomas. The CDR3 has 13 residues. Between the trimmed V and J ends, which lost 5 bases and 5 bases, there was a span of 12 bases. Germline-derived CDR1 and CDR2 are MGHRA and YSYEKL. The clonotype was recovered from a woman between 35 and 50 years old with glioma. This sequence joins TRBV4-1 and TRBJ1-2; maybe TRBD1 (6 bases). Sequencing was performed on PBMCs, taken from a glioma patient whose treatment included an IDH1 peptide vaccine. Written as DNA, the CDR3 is TGCGCCAGCAGCTCAGGGGATGTTTATGGCTACACCTTC. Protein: CASSSGDVYGYTF.